The rows below give T cell receptor beta chains drawn from one sample of a study of blood T cell repertoires in COVID-19. Libraries were prepared by immunoSEQ multiplex PCR; TCRdb keeps only in-frame clonotypes and omits some of them. Of some 150,000 clones in the sample, 80% are singletons; the top ten hold 10% to 15%. Material: peripheral blood. The receptors stem from a man in his 60s with active or convalescent COVID-19. CDR3s include the opening cysteine and the closing phenylalanine or tryptophan. The order of the fields is V gene, J gene, clone size, D gene, CDR3 DNA, CDR3 protein. D genes are given only for firm matches. Clone size is stated in some rows and not others, as once, few, many or a class when expanded.

TRBV2	TRBJ2-7	-	TRBD2	TGTGCCAGCAGGAAGACTAGCGGGACCTTCGAGGAGTACTTC	CASRKTSGTFEEYF
TRBV4-3	TRBJ2-1	-	TRBD2	TGCGCCAGCAGCCAAGATCTGGGCCTAGCGGGCGGGGTTAATGAGCAGTTCTTC	CASSQDLGLAGGVNEQFF
TRBV28	TRBJ2-6	few	-	TGTGCCAGCAGTTTAGACAGCTCTGGGGCCAACGTCCTGACTTTC	CASSLDSSGANVLTF
TRBV5-1	TRBJ2-2	-	-	TGCGCCAGCAGCTTTGGACAATCCTCCGGGGAGCTGTTTTTT	CASSFGQSSGELFF
TRBV24-1	TRBJ1-2	-	TRBD1	TGTGCCACCAGTGATGTGGGACAGCCCTATGGCTACACCTTC	CATSDVGQPYGYTF
TRBV28	TRBJ1-2	-	TRBD1	TGTGCCAGCAGTTCGCATTCTCCGGGACAGGGTGGTGGATATGGCTACACCTTC	CASSSHSPGQGGGYGYTF
TRBV7-8	TRBJ1-2	-	-	TGTGCCAGCAGCTTAGGTGGGCCCGGGTCGGGGAACTATGGCTACACCTTC	CASSLGGPGSGNYGYTF
TRBV24-1	TRBJ2-7	-	-	TGTGCCACCAGTGATTTATGGCAAAGCTACGAGCAGTACTTC	CATSDLWQSYEQYF
TRBV28	TRBJ1-2	-	TRBD1	TGTGCCAGCAGTTTGCTCCAACCGAGGATATCAGGGGGCGGTGGCTACACCTTC	CASSLLQPRISGGGGYTF
TRBV9	TRBJ2-1	-	TRBD2	TGTGCCAGCAGCAAACTAGCGGGAGGAGGGGATGAGCAGTTCTTC	CASSKLAGGGDEQFF
TRBV7-2	TRBJ2-1	-	TRBD2	TGTGCCAGCAGCCTCGATAGCGGGGTGGCAAGCAATGAGCAGTTCTTC	CASSLDSGVASNEQFF
TRBV3-1/TRBV3-2	TRBJ1-2	-	-	TGTGCCAGCAGCTCCCCATTGGGCCCGAACTATGGCTACACCTTC	CASSSPLGPNYGYTF
TRBV6-2/TRBV6-3	TRBJ2-7	-	-	TGTGCCAGCAGTTACTCTTCGTCTAGCATATCCTACGAGCAGTACTTC	CASSYSSSSISYEQYF
TRBV24-1	TRBJ2-1	-	TRBD1	TGTGCCACCAGTGATGCCGGGACAGGGCGGAATGAGCAGTTCTTC	CATSDAGTGRNEQFF
TRBV24-1	TRBJ2-3	few	TRBD2	TGTGCCACCAGTGACCGGGGACTAGCGGGAGATACGCAGTATTTT	CATSDRGLAGDTQYF
TRBV7-2	TRBJ2-3	-	-	TGTGCCAGCAGCTTATTCAGCGACTCAGATACGCAGTATTTT	CASSLFSDSDTQYF
TRBV7-9	TRBJ2-2	-	-	TGTGCCAGCAGCTTAGAGTTAGCTGGCAACACCGGGGAGCTGTTTTTT	CASSLELAGNTGELFF
TRBV21-1	TRBJ1-1	-	-	TGTGCCAGCAGCAGATTTCTCGACAGCCAACAAATTAACACTGAAGCTTTCTTT	CASSRFLDSQQINTEAFF
TRBV27	TRBJ1-2	-	TRBD1	TGTGCCAGCAGATCTGACAGGGCTCCCTATGGCTACACCTTC	CASRSDRAPYGYTF
TRBV3-1/TRBV3-2	TRBJ2-3	-	-	TGTGCCAGCGTCCCGACTGGCACAGATACGCAGTATTTT	CASVPTGTDTQYF
TRBV29-1	TRBJ2-5	-	TRBD1	TGCAGCGTCGAGGGGGCGGGTGAGACCCAGTACTTC	CSVEGAGETQYF
TRBV12-3/TRBV12-4	TRBJ2-1	-	-	TGTGCCAGCAGTTTACAGTTTCCCAATGAGCAGTTCTTC	CASSLQFPNEQFF
TRBV5-5	TRBJ1-2	-	TRBD1	TGTGCCAGCAGCTTGACGGGACAGATCTATGGCTACACCTTC	CASSLTGQIYGYTF
TRBV25-1	TRBJ2-2	-	-	TGTGCCAGCAGTGAATACAACATAAGGGGCGGGGAGCTGTTTTTT	CASSEYNIRGGELFF
TRBV18	TRBJ2-4	-	-	TGTGCCAGCTCCTCATTCGCCGGGCGGGGTGTAAACATTCAGTACTTC	CASSSFAGRGVNIQYF
TRBV6-6	TRBJ2-5	-	TRBD1	TGTGCCAGCAGTTTGGGACAGGGGATAGAGACCCAGTACTTC	CASSLGQGIETQYF
TRBV12-3/TRBV12-4	TRBJ2-7	few	-	TGTGCCAGCAGTAATGGAGCCGAGCAGTACTTC	CASSNGAEQYF
TRBV6-5	TRBJ2-1	-	-	TGTGCCAGCGCCGGCTACTACGGGACTGGAAATGAGCAGTTCTTC	CASAGYYGTGNEQFF
TRBV4-1	TRBJ2-3	-	-	TGCGCCAGCAGCCAACAGGATACGCAGTATTTT	CASSQQDTQYF
TRBV6-6	TRBJ1-1	-	TRBD1	TGTGCCAGCAGTTACCCTATCCAGGGGGCTGGGACTGAAGCTTTCTTT	CASSYPIQGAGTEAFF
TRBV11-2	TRBJ2-1	few	TRBD2	TGTGCCAGCAGCTTAGCCGGGGGGATGTGGTACAATGAGCAGTTCTTC	CASSLAGGMWYNEQFF
TRBV7-2	TRBJ2-3	once	TRBD1	TGTGCCAGCAGCTTAGGACAGGGGGCTGTTACAGATACGCAGTATTTT	CASSLGQGAVTDTQYF
TRBV5-1	TRBJ2-7	few	-	TGCGCCAGCAGCTTGGCCTCTCCCTCCCAAGGGGCTCATGGCGAGCAGTACTTC	CASSLASPSQGAHGEQYF
TRBV29-1	TRBJ1-3	-	-	TGCAGCGCTACCGGGAACTCTGGAAACACCATATATTTT	CSATGNSGNTIYF